Shown below are 3 T cell receptor beta chains from a single sample sequenced in a study of blood T cell repertoires in COVID-19. Produced via immunoSEQ multiplex PCR; TCRdb's table is partial and in-frame only. The table records roughly 100,000 clones, roughly 87% of them present only once. The sequenced sample consisted of peripheral blood. The receptors stem from a woman aged 50 to 60 with COVID-19, enrolled during active disease.

V usage is TRBV19 and J usage is TRBJ1-5; no firm D call. Germline loops: CDR1 LNHDA, CDR2 SQIVND (reference sequence). The CDR3 sequence is 12 residues long. V lost 6 bases and J lost 2, with 5 bases in between. The DNA for the CDR3 is TGTGCCAGTAGGTTAGGCAATCAGCCCCAGCATTTT. Encoded protein: CASRLGNQPQHF.

The rearrangement joins TRBV7-9 to TRBJ2-1; 9 positions match TRBD1. Germline CDR1 reads SEHNR; CDR2 reads FQNEAQ (reference sequence). Trimming took 1 base from V and 5 from J; bases not matched to a gene: 3. CDR3 length equals 15 residues. The CDR3 nucleotides read TGTGCCAGCAGCTTAGTCGGGACAGGGCACAATGAGCAGTTCTTC. It is translated as CASSLVGTGHNEQFF.

V and J are TRBV30 and TRBJ1-6; 8 bases line up with TRBD1. The CDR3 contains 15 residues. V gave up 4 bases and J gave up 4 bases; unmatched junction bases: 6. Germline values: CDR1 GTSNPN, CDR2 SVGIG (reference sequence). CDR3 amino acids: CAWIHRDRYNSPLHF. The CDR3 coding sequence is TGTGCCTGGATTCACCGGGACAGGTATAATTCACCCCTCCACTTT.